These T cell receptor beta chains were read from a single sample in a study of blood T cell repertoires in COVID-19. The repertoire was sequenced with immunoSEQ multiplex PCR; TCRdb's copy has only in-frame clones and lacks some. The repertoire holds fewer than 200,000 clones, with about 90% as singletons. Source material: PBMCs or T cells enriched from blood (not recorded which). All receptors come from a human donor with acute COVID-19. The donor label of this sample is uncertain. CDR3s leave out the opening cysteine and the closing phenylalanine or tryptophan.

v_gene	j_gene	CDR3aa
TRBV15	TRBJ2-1	ATSRVEPKEQF
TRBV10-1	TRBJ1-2	ATPRRFGGYT
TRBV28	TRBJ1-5	ASSRDNSNQPQH
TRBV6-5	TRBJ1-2	ASTQGEGVGGYT
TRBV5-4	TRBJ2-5	ASGLDRVQETQY
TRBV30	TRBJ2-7	AWSVSGVYEQY
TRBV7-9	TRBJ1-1	ASSPMDSSISEAF
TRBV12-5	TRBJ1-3	ASGFGSSGNTIY
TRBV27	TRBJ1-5	ASSLEGINQPQH
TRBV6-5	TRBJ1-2	ASTRAGNYGYT
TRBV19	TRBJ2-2	ASSYSTGELF
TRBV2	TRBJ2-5	ASSLAWGEQTQY
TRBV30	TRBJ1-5	AYTRGLGQPQH
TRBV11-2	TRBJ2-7	ASSPNPRGEPYEQY
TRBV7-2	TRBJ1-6	ASSLRTGGSPLH
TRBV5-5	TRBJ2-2	ASSLIGLAFTGELF
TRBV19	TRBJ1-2	ASSENRGNGYT
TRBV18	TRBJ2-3	ASSPREDTQY
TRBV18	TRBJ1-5	ASGHPNQPQH
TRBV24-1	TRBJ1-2	ATSVTNRDGQGYT
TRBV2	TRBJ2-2	ASSRVGGGPSNTGELF
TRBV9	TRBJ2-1	ASSELAVEQF
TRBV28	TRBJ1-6	ASSRTQAPGPLH
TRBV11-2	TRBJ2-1	ASNRNPGRYEQF
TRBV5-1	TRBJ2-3	ASSSDSSITDTQY
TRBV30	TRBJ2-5	AWDHSGLAGAARREETQY
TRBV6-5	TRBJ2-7	ASRGLGEQY
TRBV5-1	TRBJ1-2	ASSLQENYGYT
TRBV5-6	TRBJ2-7	ASSLLQGSYEQY
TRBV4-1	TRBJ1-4	ASSQPGQGNEKLF
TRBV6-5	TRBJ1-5	ASSYERGIQPQH
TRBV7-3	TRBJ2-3	ASSLNSGGADTQY
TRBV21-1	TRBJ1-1	ASSKSARVCLNTEAF
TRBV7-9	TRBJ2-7	ATGGLNYEQY
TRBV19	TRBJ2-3	ASSPTSGGVLPDTQY
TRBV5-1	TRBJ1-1	ASSPTSGIIEAF
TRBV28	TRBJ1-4	ASSPLGEGSGEKLF
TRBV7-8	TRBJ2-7	ASSQTRRDRDIYEQY
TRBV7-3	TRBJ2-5	ASSSLAGLQETQY
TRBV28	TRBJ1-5	ASKPGGQPQH
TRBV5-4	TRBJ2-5	ASSLDRVPETQY
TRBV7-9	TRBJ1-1	ASSDRGLMNTEAF
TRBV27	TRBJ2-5	ASSLSKVGQQETQY
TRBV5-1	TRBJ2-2	ASSRDSPGELF
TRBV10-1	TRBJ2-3	ASSRSRRTDTQY
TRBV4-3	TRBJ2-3	ASSQDPDGGTDTQY
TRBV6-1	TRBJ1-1	ASSETRSSEAF
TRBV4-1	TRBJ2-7	ASSRPGTALDEQY
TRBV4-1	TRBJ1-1	ASSQPSHTPLNTEAF
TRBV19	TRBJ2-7	ASQSSSSYEQY
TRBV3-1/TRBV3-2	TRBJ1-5	ASSPGQGGNQPQH
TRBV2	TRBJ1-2	ASSARTGGPYGYT
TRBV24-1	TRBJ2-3	ATSINGAITDTQY
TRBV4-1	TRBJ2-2	ASSRLLAGVNTGELF